Shown below are 25 T cell receptor beta chains from a single sample sequenced in a study of cytomegalovirus exposure and HLA in healthy donors. Sequencing was performed with immunoSEQ multiplex PCR; in TCRdb, only in-frame clones are kept and a portion is missing. The sample contains about 140,000 clones, about 94% of which appear only once. Material: PBMCs. The receptors stem from a young man in good health and CMV-seropositive.

Here the CDR3 DNA reads TGTGCCAGCACCAGGTCGGCGGGGCGCTACGAGCAGTACTTC. Translated: CASTRSAGRYEQYF. The V gene is TRBV7-2, the J gene TRBJ2-7; tentatively, D is TRBD2 (6 bases). Per the germline V gene, CDR1 is SGHTA and CDR2 is FQGNSA. V was cut by 7 bases and J by 3 bases, with 16 bases left in between. This CDR3 spans 14 amino acids.

The chain joins TRBV28 to TRBJ1-3; TRBD1 matches at 7 bases. Germline lookup yields CDR1 MDHEN and CDR2 SYDVKM. Trimming took 2 bases from V and 2 from J; bases not matched to a gene: 9. The CDR3 extends over 17 amino acids. For the CDR3, the DNA is TGTGCCAGCAGTTTAACTCCTCAGGGGGTCCCTGGAAACACCATATATTTT. Translated: CASSLTPQGVPGNTIYF. The whole variable domain, filled in from reference TRBV28 and TRBJ1-3, reads DVKVTQSSRYLVKRTGEKVFLECVQDMDHENMFWYRQDPGLGLRLIYFSYDVKMKEKGDIPEGYSVSREKKERFSLILESASTNQTSMYLCASSLTPQGVPGNTIYFGEGSWLTVV.

The rearrangement links TRBV2 to TRBJ2-3, with 13 bases matching TRBD2. The CDR3 is made up of 15 amino acids. V gave up 6 bases and J gave up 11 bases; unmatched junction bases: 11. Germline values: CDR1 SNHLY, CDR2 FYNNEI. The CDR3, as DNA: TGTGCCAGCAGCCTACTAGCGGGAGGGGACGGCGGGCAGTATTTT. This translates into CASSLLAGGDGGQYF. Based on the CDR3 plus reference TRBV2 and TRBJ2-3, the full variable domain is EPEVTQTPSHQVTQMGQEVILRCVPISNHLYFYWYRQILGQKVEFLVSFYNNEISEKSEIFDDQFSVERPDGSNFTLKIRSTKLEDSAMYFCASSLLAGGDGGQYFGPGTRLTVL.

This chain uses TRBV2 with TRBJ2-5, with 7 positions matching TRBD1. This CDR3 has 14 amino acids. The V and J ends lost 5 bases and 1 base, in that order; junction bases with no gene match: 4. The germline V gene has CDR1 SNHLY and CDR2 FYNNEI. The CDR3 DNA reads TGTGCCAGCAGTCAACAGGGGCCCCAAGAGACCCAGTACTTC. This translates into CASSQQGPQETQYF.

V gene TRBV15 combines with J gene TRBJ2-2, with TRBD1 matching over 8 bases. Germline loops: CDR1 LNHNV, CDR2 YYDKDF (reference sequence). After removal of 2 bases from V and 7 bases from J, the junction contained 6 bases not matched to a gene. The CDR3 extends over 15 amino acids. CDR3 loop: CATSRTTGEFGELFF. The CDR3 DNA sequence: TGTGCCACCAGCAGAACGACAGGGGAATTCGGGGAGCTGTTTTTT.

The genes are TRBV7-2 and TRBJ2-7; TRBD1 is a possible D gene (6 bases). CDR1 and CDR2 from the germline V gene are SGHTA and FQGNSA. Deletions cut 4 bases from V and 1 base from J, with 14 bases between. This CDR3 spans 15 amino acids. The CDR3 protein is CASSSPTGRSYEQYF. The CDR3 DNA reads as TGTGCCAGCAGCTCCCCTACAGGGCGTTCCTACGAGCAGTACTTC.

A note on this clone: The same CDR3 also results from other DNA sequences found in this sample. The genes are TRBV28 and TRBJ2-7; D unclear. Per the germline V gene, CDR1 is MDHEN and CDR2 is SYDVKM. The CDR3 length is 13 residues. The V end lost 1 base, the J end lost 3 bases, and 7 bases lay between the germline ends. The CDR3 sequence: CASSLSHSYEQYF. DNA for the CDR3: TGTGCCAGCAGTTTATCGCACAGCTACGAGCAGTACTTC.

J is TRBJ2-5 and V is TRBV30; unclear D gene. Germline V CDR1 and CDR2: GTSNPN, SVGIG (reference sequence). The CDR3 has 13 residues. V was shortened by 0 bases and J by 7 bases, with 12 bases between the two germline ends. CDR3 loop: CAWSVWSERTQYF. The CDR3 DNA reads as TGTGCCTGGAGTGTATGGTCCGAGAGGACCCAGTACTTC. The variable domain in full, with the rest retrieved from reference TRBV30 and TRBJ2-5, is SQTIHQWPATLVQPVGSPLSLECTVEGTSNPNLYWYRQAAGRGLQLLFYSVGIGQISSEVPQNLSASRPQDRQFILSSKKLLLSDSGFYLCAWSVWSERTQYFGPGTRLLVL.

V and J are TRBV4-2 and TRBJ1-4, with D possibly matching TRBD1 (5 bases). The CDR3 consists of 16 residues. The germline V gene has CDR1 LGHNA and CDR2 YNFKEQ. The ends were cut back, 5 bases at V and 5 bases at J, with 18 bases in the middle. The CDR3 coding sequence is TGTGCCAGCAGCGTGTGGGGGGGAACACAAAATGAAAAACTGTTTTTT. Amino acid sequence: CASSVWGGTQNEKLFF.

This chain connects TRBV5-6 to TRBJ1-2; D is perhaps TRBD1 (5 bases). V lost 0 bases, J lost 10 bases, and 19 bases lay in between. Germline V gene lookup returns CDR1 SGHDT and CDR2 YYEEEE. The CDR3 runs 15 residues. CDR3 loop: CASSLETGGASYYTF. CDR3 bases: TGTGCCAGCAGCTTGGAGACGGGGGGAGCTTCTTACTACACCTTC.

The chain is built from TRBV20-1 and TRBJ2-5; D gene unclear. With the DNA end fitting TRBJ2-7 better, the J assignment may be wrong. The CDR3 is made up of 11 amino acids. Germline lookup yields CDR1 DFQATT and CDR2 SNEGSKA (reference sequence). The CDR3 region is CSAAERYEQYF. The CDR3 nucleotides are TGCAGTGCCGCCGAGCGTTACGAGCAGTACTTC.

The gene calls are TRBV6-1 and TRBJ2-1; D might be TRBD1 (5 bases). CDR3 length: 15 amino acids. Germline CDR1 is MNHNS and CDR2 is SASEGT. V lost 6 bases and J lost 6, with 18 bases in between. CDR3 amino acids: CASRARQTLGNEQFF. In nucleotides, the CDR3 is TGTGCCAGCAGGGCCAGACAGACCCTGGGCAATGAGCAGTTCTTC.

This clone was counted a single time. The chain recombines TRBV5-4 with TRBJ2-1, with TRBD2 as a possible D gene (6 bases). Germline lookup yields CDR1 SGHNT and CDR2 YYREEE (reference sequence). With 5 bases removed from V and 1 base from J, the gap between germline ends came to 19 bases. CDR3 length: 17 residues. CDR3 sequence: CASRNSGGIESYNEQFF. For the CDR3, the DNA is TGTGCCAGCAGGAATTCTGGCGGGATCGAGTCCTACAATGAGCAGTTCTTC.

This chain links TRBV18 with TRBJ2-1, with 10 bases that match TRBD2. The junction had 16 bases not matched to a gene; V was cut back by 6 bases and J by 8 bases. The length of the CDR3 is 17 residues. Germline V gene sequence: CDR1 KGHSH, CDR2 LQKENI. The CDR3 DNA sequence: TGTGCCAGCTCCCCTCAACCTGTGGCTAGCGGGAGTTATGAGCAGTTCTTC. It encodes CASSPQPVASGSYEQFF.

This chain uses TRBV7-8 with TRBJ1-3, with 8 bases fitting TRBD1. V lost 0 bases to trimming and J lost 7 bases; unmatched junction nucleotides: 8. CDR3 length: 16 residues. Germline assignment: CDR1 SGHVS and CDR2 FQNEAQ. The CDR3: CASSLATGAVWNTIYF. For the CDR3, the DNA is TGTGCCAGCAGCTTAGCGACAGGGGCTGTTTGGAACACCATATATTTT.

V is TRBV28 and J is TRBJ1-1, with 7 bases aligning to TRBD1. The junction had 6 bases not matched to a gene; V was cut back by 6 bases and J by 8 bases. CDR1 is MDHEN, CDR2 SYDVKM, per germline. CDR3 length: 12 amino acids. The CDR3 loop is CASSLTGSEAFF. In DNA form, the CDR3 reads TGTGCCAGCAGCTTGACAGGGTCCGAAGCTTTCTTT. The full variable domain, its missing parts supplied by reference TRBV28 and TRBJ1-1, is DVKVTQSSRYLVKRTGEKVFLECVQDMDHENMFWYRQDPGLGLRLIYFSYDVKMKEKGDIPEGYSVSREKKERFSLILESASTNQTSMYLCASSLTGSEAFFGQGTRLTVV.

The genes are TRBV29-1 and TRBJ2-4; D is perhaps TRBD2 (6 bases). This CDR3 is built from 11 residues. V was cut by 3 bases and J by 15 bases, with 15 bases left in between. Germline lookup yields CDR1 SQVTM and CDR2 ANQGSEA. The CDR3 sequence is CSVDGGRERYF. CDR3 nucleotides: TGCAGCGTTGACGGAGGGAGAGAGCGGTACTTC. The complete variable domain, with remaining parts taken from reference TRBV29-1 and TRBJ2-4, reads SAVISQKPSRDICQRGTSLTIQCQVDSQVTMMFWYRQQPGQSLTLIATANQGSEATYESGFVIDKFPISRPNLTFSTLTVSNMSPEDSSIYLCSVDGGRERYFGAGTRLSVL.

V gene TRBV29-1 combines with J gene TRBJ2-7; 7 nucleotides match TRBD2. V dropped 2 bases and J dropped 4; count of bases not matched to a gene: 11. The CDR3 is made up of 15 amino acids. Germline loops: CDR1 SQVTM, CDR2 ANQGSEA. The CDR3 is CSVEWQGGPFYEQYF. The CDR3 DNA reads TGCAGCGTTGAATGGCAGGGAGGGCCTTTTTACGAGCAGTACTTC.

The J gene is TRBJ2-7, the V gene TRBV28, with D possibly TRBD1 on 6 matching bases. The CDR3 has 15 amino acids. Germline assignment: CDR1 MDHEN and CDR2 SYDVKM. The ends were cut back, 1 base at V and 0 bases at J, with 10 bases in the middle. CDR3: CASSLSSTGSYEQYF. CDR3 in DNA: TGTGCCAGCAGTTTATCATCGACAGGCTCCTACGAGCAGTACTTC.

The chain carries TRBV28 and TRBJ1-3; D is unresolved. The V end lost 8 bases, the J end lost 4 bases, and 18 bases lay between the germline ends. This CDR3 has 15 amino acids. Germline-derived CDR1 and CDR2 are MDHEN and SYDVKM. CDR3 nucleotide sequence: TGTGCCAGCGCAGAGAGGGCTCGACTGGGAAACACCATATATTTT. Its protein is CASAERARLGNTIYF.

The chain is built from TRBV7-2 and TRBJ2-7, with TRBD2 matching 8 bases. V was pared by 3 bases and J by 2 bases, with 3 bases of the junction left unmatched. Per germline, CDR1 SGHTA and CDR2 FQGNSA. The CDR3 extends over 14 amino acids. Written as DNA, the CDR3 is TGTGCCAGCAGCTTCCCGGGACTAGCCTACGAGCAGTACTTC. It is translated as CASSFPGLAYEQYF. The full variable domain, in which reference TRBV7-2 and TRBJ2-7 provide the parts outside the CDR3, is GAGVSQSPSNKVTEKGKDVELRCDPISGHTALYWYRQSLGQGLEFLIYFQGNSAPDKSGLPSDRFSAERTGGSVSTLTIQRTQQEDSAVYLCASSFPGLAYEQYFGPGTRLTVT.

The V gene is TRBV28, the J gene TRBJ1-2; D gene ambiguous. The germline gives CDR1 MDHEN, CDR2 SYDVKM. CDR3 length: 12 amino acids. Trimming shortened V by 8 bases and J by 2 bases, and 9 bases separated the two germline ends. CDR3 sequence reads: CASLRENYGYTF. For the CDR3, the DNA is TGTGCCAGCCTTAGGGAGAACTATGGCTACACCTTC.

The chain uses TRBV30 and TRBJ2-5; perhaps TRBD2 as D (5 bases). The J call is in doubt because the DNA end fits TRBJ2-7 better. The length of the CDR3 is 15 residues. Germline CDR1 GTSNPN, CDR2 SVGIG (reference sequence). The CDR3: CAWSAGVLFVYEQYF. DNA for the CDR3: TGTGCCTGGAGTGCCGGGGTCTTATTTGTGTACGAGCAGTACTTC.

This chain uses TRBV30 with TRBJ2-1, with D tentatively TRBD2 (6 bases). This CDR3 is built from 13 residues. Per the germline V gene, CDR1 is GTSNPN and CDR2 is SVGIG (reference sequence). Trimming cost V 2 bases and J 6 bases, with 11 bases left between them. CDR3 nucleotides: TGTGCCTGGAGTACCCCCGGGGGCAATGAGCAGTTCTTC. Translated: CAWSTPGGNEQFF. The whole variable domain, filled in from reference TRBV30 and TRBJ2-1, reads SQTIHQWPATLVQPVGSPLSLECTVEGTSNPNLYWYRQAAGRGLQLLFYSVGIGQISSEVPQNLSASRPQDRQFILSSKKLLLSDSGFYLCAWSTPGGNEQFFGPGTRLTVL.

The chain recombines TRBV29-1 with TRBJ1-2; D is perhaps TRBD1 (6 bases). Germline lookup yields CDR1 SQVTM and CDR2 ANQGSEA. CDR3 length: 13 amino acids. Trimming shortened V by 7 bases and J by 4 bases, and 16 bases separated the two germline ends. In DNA form, the CDR3 reads TGCAGCGATTCCCGACAGGAGTCCTATGGCTACACCTTC. As protein: CSDSRQESYGYTF.